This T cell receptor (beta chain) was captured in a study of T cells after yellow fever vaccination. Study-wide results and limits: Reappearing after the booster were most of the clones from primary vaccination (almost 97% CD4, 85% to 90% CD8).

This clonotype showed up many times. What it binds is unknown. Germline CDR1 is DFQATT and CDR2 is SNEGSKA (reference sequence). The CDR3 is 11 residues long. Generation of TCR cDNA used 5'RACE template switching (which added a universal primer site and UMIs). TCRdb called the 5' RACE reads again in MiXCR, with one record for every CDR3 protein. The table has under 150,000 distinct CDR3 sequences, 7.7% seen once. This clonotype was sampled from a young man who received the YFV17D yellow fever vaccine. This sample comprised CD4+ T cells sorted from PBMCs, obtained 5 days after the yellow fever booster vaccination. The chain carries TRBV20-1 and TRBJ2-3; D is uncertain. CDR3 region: CRDSRVDTQYF. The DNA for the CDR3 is TGCAGGGATTCGAGAGTAGATACGCAGTATTTT.